The 11 T cell receptor beta chains below were found in one sample sequenced in a study of Ad26.COV2.S vaccination and SARS-CoV-2 variants. TCRdb's table, derived via immunoSEQ multiplex PCR, lists solely in-frame clones and lacks some. The sample contains about half a million clones, 89% of which appear only once. The treatment was: roughly 20 received Ad26.COV2.S at low or high dose, single or two shots; 5 received placebo; per-sample allocation not given. Specimen acquisition occurred on day 63 following the initial vaccine or placebo injection. The source material was peripheral blood, sampled in a trial of Ad26.COV2.S vaccine versus placebo. The receptors originated from a person aged 18-60 years who received the Ad26.COV2.S COVID-19 vaccine or a placebo.

The chain is built from TRBV6-1 and TRBJ1-2; no clear D. In germline, CDR1 is MNHNS, CDR2 SASEGT. There are 12 residues in the CDR3. Between the trimmed V and J ends, which lost 7 bases and 2 bases, there was a span of 8 bases. CDR3 amino acids: CASTSPNYGYTF. The CDR3 coding sequence is TGTGCCAGCACTTCGCCAAACTATGGCTACACCTTC.

V gene TRBV12-3 or TRBV12-4 combines with J gene TRBJ2-2; no clear D gene. This CDR3 spans 11 amino acids. V was cut by 7 bases and J by 6 bases, with 6 bases left in between. CDR3 amino acids: CASTLAGELFF. The CDR3 DNA is TGTGCCAGCACCCTGGCCGGGGAGCTGTTTTTT.

The chain recombines TRBV2 with TRBJ1-1; D gene ambiguous. The CDR3 loop spans 13 amino acids. CDR1 is SNHLY and CDR2 is FYNNEI in the germline V gene. V was trimmed by 5 bases and J by 9 bases, leaving 16 bases between them. The CDR3 DNA sequence: TGTGCCAGCAGTCGACGACCCGGAGGGCAAGCTTTCTTT. Translated: CASSRRPGGQAFF.

The V and J genes are TRBV6-6 and TRBJ1-2, with unresolved D. The V gene's germline CDR1 is MNHNY and CDR2 SVGAGI (reference sequence). This CDR3 contains 14 residues. V shed 5 bases and J shed 3 bases, with 13 bases lying between them. In nucleotides, the CDR3 is TGTGCCAGCAGTACGGCCCAGACGGACTATGGCTACACCTTC. Protein sequence: CASSTAQTDYGYTF.

The V call is TRBV11-2, the J call TRBJ1-1, with 9 bases aligning to TRBD1. CDR3 size: 14 residues. J lost 3 bases, V lost 6 bases, and 5 bases had no gene match. Per the germline V gene, CDR1 is SGHAT and CDR2 is FQNNGV. The CDR3 loop is CASSGQGPHTEAFF. The CDR3 coding sequence is TGTGCCAGCAGTGGACAGGGGCCTCACACTGAAGCTTTCTTT.

V is TRBV11-2 and J is TRBJ2-7; TRBD2 might be the D (6 bases). The CDR3 consists of 12 residues. Germline CDR1 reads SGHAT; CDR2 reads FQNNGV. With 3 bases removed from V and 12 bases from J, the gap between germline ends came to 15 bases. In DNA form, the CDR3 reads TGTGCCAGCAGCTTCGGAGGGCAGCACTGGTACTTC. Translating it yields CASSFGGQHWYF. Combining the CDR3 with reference TRBV11-2 and TRBJ2-7 gives the whole variable domain EAGVAQSPRYKIIEKRQSVAFWCNPISGHATLYWYQQILGQGPKLLIQFQNNGVVDDSQLPKDRFSAERLKGVDSTLKIQPAKLEDSAVYLCASSFGGQHWYFGPGTRLTVT.

V is TRBV5-1 and J is TRBJ1-4; maybe TRBD1 (5 bases). Germline-derived CDR1 and CDR2 are SGHRS and YFSETQ. This CDR3 is built from 16 residues. The germline V and J ends were trimmed by 2 bases and 7 bases, with 18 bases remaining between them. The CDR3: CASSFRDGKGTEKLFF. The CDR3 DNA is TGCGCCAGCAGCTTCCGGGACGGGAAGGGAACTGAAAAACTGTTTTTT.

The chain carries TRBV18 and TRBJ1-2, with D possibly being TRBD1 (6 bases). This CDR3 comprises 13 residues. V was shortened by 3 bases and J by 5 bases, with 10 bases between the two germline ends. CDR1 KGHSH and CDR2 LQKENI come from the germline V gene. CDR3 residues: CASSPDSQYGYTF. Here the CDR3 DNA reads TGTGCCAGCTCACCGGACAGTCAGTATGGCTACACCTTC.

The chain employs TRBV2 and TRBJ1-1; no firm D call. The CDR3 runs 14 residues. The V gene's germline CDR1 is SNHLY and CDR2 FYNNEI. Trimming took off 4 bases at V and 1 base at J, with 10 bases between the two ends. DNA for the CDR3: TGTGCCAGCAGTGGAGGTCAGACGAACACTGAAGCTTTCTTT. This sequence encodes CASSGGQTNTEAFF.

The J gene is TRBJ2-1, the V gene TRBV3-1 (or the pseudogene TRBV3-2); D assignment may be TRBD1 or TRBD2 (5 bases each). Germline loops: CDR1 LGHDT, CDR2 YNNKEL (reference sequence). The V end was cut by 7 bases, the J end by 2 bases, with 9 bases between. The CDR3 is 13 amino acids. The CDR3 is CASTGDPYNEQFF. The DNA for the CDR3 is TGTGCCAGCACCGGGGACCCCTACAATGAGCAGTTCTTC.

V gene TRBV7-2 combines with J gene TRBJ2-5; 10 nucleotides agree with TRBD2. The CDR3 is 15 amino acids. In germline, CDR1 is SGHTA, CDR2 FQGNSA. The V gene end was trimmed by 4 bases and the J gene end by 5 bases; junction bases not matched to a gene: 7. The CDR3 sequence is CASSSSGGAWETQYF. Here the CDR3 DNA reads TGTGCCAGCAGCTCAAGCGGGGGGGCCTGGGAGACCCAGTACTTC.